This T cell receptor (beta chain) was identified during a study of cytomegalovirus exposure and HLA in healthy donors. Broader study findings: Most TCR sequences proved rare, with some public TCRs found in many donors. Three CMV-associated chains were confirmed in vitro to be specific for CMV antigens. Some TCR beta chains (roughly 160 of them) were listed as cytomegalovirus-associated.

This CDR3 region has 14 residues. The junction had 13 bases not matched to a gene; V was cut back by 6 bases and J by 10 bases. Germline-derived CDR1 and CDR2 are KGHSH and LQKENI. A remark on this clone: As yet, its antigen is unknown.

Method: immunoSEQ multiplex PCR; TCRdb's copy keeps in-frame clones and lacks some. The data contain around 120,000 clones, 88% of them singletons. The chain combines TRBV18 with TRBJ2-5; TRBD1 agrees at 8 bases. Sequencing was carried out using PBMCs. This clonotype originated in a man aged 18 to 30 in good health and CMV-seropositive. CDR3 sequence reads: CASSPGGAPVGQYF. CDR3 in DNA: TGTGCCAGCTCCCCAGGGGGCGCCCCCGTGGGCCAGTACTTC.